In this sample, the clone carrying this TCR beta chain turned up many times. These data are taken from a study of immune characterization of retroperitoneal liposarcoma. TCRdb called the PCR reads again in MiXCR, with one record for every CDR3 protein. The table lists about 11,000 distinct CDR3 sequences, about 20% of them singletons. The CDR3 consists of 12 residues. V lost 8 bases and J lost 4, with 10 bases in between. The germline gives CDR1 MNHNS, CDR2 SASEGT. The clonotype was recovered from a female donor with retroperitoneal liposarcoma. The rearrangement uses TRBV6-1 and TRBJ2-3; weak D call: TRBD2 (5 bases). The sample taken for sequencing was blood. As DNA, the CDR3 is TGTGCCAGCGGACTGCCTCCAGATACGCAGTATTTT. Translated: CASGLPPDTQYF.